This T cell receptor (beta chain) comes out of a study of shared clonotypes between healthy human individuals. Germline lookup yields CDR1 LNHDA and CDR2 SQIVND (reference sequence). The junction had 4 bases not matched to a gene; V was cut back by 5 bases and J by 6 bases. CDR3 length: 14 amino acids. Libraries were prepared by immunoSEQ multiplex PCR; TCRdb keeps only in-frame clonotypes and omits some of them. Of 450,000 to 500,000 clones in the sample, about 72% were seen once. The clonotype originates from a woman aged 35 to 49 in good health. Some clones in this sample may be carry-over from other donors' samples. Sequencing was carried out using PBMCs. The chain carries TRBV19 and TRBJ2-1; 10 nucleotides align to TRBD2. The CDR3 DNA reads as TGTGCCAGTAGTCACCGGACTAGCGGCAATGAGCAGTTCTTC. This encodes CASSHRTSGNEQFF.